Sequencing of this T cell receptor beta chain was carried out in a study of shared clonotypes between healthy human individuals. With respect to this clone: Its antigen is currently unknown.

In the CD4+ fraction, cells were divided into CD45RA+ naive and CD45RA-negative memory subsets. The study, taken as a whole, reports: Larger richness was generally estimated for naive than memory subsets. Sequencing depth was expected to influence donor clonotype sharing. Relative to clonotypes present in all four donors, those not shared had lower generation probabilities.

Generated by immunoSEQ multiplex PCR, the TCRdb table keeps only in-frame clones and is missing some. The sample contains about 2.4 million clones, 90% to 95% of which appear only once. V lost 6 bases, J lost 2 bases, and 4 bases stayed unmatched. The CDR3 totals 14 residues. Germline V gene data show CDR1 as LGHNT and CDR2 as FRNRAP. What was sequenced was naive CD4+ T cells sorted from blood. Subset of the sample: CD45RA+ positively selected. The V gene is TRBV12-5, the J gene TRBJ2-5; 9 nucleotides agree with TRBD2. The TCR was taken from a man between 18 and 29 years old in good health. CDR3 nucleotides: TGTGCTAGTGGCCTTAGCGGGGGTCAAGAGACCCAGTACTTC. Protein: CASGLSGGQETQYF.